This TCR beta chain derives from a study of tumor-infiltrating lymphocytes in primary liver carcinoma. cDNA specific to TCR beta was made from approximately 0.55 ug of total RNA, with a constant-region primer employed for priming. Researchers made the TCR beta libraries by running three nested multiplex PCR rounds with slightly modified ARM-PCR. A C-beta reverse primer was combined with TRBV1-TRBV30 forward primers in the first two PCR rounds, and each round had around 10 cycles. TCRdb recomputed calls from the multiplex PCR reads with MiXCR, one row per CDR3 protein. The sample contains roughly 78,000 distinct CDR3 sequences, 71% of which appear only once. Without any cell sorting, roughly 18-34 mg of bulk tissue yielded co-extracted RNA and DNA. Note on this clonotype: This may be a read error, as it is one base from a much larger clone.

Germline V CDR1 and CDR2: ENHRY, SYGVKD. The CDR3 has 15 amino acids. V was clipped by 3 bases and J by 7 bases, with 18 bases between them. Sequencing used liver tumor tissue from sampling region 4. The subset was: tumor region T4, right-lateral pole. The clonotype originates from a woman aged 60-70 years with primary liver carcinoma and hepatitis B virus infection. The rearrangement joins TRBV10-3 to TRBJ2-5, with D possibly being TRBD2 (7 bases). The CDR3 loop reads CAISETGGARPTQYF. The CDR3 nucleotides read TGTGCCATCAGTGAAACTGGGGGGGCCAGGCCGACCCAGTACTTC.